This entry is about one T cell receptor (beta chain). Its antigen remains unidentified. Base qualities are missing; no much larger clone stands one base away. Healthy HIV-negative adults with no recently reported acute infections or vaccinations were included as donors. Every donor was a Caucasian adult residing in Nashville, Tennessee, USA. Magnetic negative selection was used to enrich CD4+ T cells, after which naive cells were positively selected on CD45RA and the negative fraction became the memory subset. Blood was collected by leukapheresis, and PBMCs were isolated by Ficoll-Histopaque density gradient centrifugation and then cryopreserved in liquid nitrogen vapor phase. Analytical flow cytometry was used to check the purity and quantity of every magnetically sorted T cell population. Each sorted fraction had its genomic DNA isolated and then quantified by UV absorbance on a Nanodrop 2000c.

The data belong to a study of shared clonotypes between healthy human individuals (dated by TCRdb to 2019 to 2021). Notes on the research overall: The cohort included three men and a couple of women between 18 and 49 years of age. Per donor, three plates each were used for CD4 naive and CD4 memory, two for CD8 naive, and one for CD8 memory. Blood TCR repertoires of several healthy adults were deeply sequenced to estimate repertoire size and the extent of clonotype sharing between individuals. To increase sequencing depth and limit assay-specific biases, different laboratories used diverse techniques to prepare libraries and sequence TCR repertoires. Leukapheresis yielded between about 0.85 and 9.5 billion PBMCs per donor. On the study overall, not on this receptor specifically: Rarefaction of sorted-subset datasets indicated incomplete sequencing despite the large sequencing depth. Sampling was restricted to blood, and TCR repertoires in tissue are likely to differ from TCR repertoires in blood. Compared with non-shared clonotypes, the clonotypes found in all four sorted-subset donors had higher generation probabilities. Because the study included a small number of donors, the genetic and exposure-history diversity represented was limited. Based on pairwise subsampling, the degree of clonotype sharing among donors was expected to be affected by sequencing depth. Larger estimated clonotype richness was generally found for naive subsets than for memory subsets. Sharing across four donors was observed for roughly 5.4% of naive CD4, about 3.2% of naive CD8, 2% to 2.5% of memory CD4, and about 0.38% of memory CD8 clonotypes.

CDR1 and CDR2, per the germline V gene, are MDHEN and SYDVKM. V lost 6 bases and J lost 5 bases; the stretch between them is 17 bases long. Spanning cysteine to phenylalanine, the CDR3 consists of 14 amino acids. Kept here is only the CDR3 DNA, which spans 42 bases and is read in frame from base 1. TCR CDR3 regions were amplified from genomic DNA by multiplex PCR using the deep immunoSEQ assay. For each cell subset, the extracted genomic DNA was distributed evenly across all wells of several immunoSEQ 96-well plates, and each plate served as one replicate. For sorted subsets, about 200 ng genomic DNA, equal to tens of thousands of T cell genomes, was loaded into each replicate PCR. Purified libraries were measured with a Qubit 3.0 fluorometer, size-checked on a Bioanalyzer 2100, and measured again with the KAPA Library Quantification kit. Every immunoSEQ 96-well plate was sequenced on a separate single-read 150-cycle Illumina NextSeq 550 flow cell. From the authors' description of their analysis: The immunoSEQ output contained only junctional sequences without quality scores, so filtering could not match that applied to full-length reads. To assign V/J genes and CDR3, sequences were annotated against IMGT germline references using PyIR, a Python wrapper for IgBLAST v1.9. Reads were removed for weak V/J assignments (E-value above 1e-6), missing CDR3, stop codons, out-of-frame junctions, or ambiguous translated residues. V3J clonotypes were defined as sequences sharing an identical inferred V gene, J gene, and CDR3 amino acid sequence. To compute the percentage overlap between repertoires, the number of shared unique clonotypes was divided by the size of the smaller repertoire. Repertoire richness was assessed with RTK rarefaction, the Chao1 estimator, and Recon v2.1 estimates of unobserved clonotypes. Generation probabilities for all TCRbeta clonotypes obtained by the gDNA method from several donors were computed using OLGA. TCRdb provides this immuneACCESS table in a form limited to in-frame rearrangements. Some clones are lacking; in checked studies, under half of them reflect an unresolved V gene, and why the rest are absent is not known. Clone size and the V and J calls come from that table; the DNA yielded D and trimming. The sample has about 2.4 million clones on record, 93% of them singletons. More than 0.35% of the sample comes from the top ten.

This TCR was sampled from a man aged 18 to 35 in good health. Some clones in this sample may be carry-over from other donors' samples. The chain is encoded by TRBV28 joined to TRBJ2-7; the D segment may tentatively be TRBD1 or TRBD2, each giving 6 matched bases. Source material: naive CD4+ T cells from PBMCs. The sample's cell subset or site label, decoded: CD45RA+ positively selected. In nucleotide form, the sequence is TGTGCCAGCAGGACAGGAGGGGGTGGTAACGAGCAGTACTTC. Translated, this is CASRTGGGGNEQYF. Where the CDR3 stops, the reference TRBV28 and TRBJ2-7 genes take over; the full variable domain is DVKVTQSSRYLVKRTGEKVFLECVQDMDHENMFWYRQDPGLGLRLIYFSYDVKMKEKGDIPEGYSVSREKKERFSLILESASTNQTSMYLCASRTGGGGNEQYFGPGTRLTVT.